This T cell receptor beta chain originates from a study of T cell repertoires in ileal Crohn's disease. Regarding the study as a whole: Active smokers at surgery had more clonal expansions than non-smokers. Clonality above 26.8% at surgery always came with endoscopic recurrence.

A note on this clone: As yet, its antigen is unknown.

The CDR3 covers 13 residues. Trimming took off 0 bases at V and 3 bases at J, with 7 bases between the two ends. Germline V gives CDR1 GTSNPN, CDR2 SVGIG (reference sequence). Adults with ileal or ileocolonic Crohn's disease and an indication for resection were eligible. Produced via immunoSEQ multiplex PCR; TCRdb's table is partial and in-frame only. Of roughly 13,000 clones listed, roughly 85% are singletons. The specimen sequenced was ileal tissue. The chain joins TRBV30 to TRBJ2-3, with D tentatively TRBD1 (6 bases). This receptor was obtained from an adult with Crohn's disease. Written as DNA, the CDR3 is TGTGCCTGGAGTGTAACAGGGACAGATACGCAGTATTTT. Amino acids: CAWSVTGTDTQYF.